This note documents a single T cell receptor (beta chain) sequence. The table lists this clone with a count of one. No antigen is known for it. No per-base quality is available; no much larger clone lies one base away. Libraries were built with the immunoSEQ multiplex PCR assay. For the multiplex PCR, a mixture combining 60 forward primers for TCR Vbeta segments and 13 reverse primers for TCR Jbeta segments was used. The CDR3 region of rearranged TCR beta genes was amplified from genomic DNA with a multiplex PCR assay. Amplified TCR beta libraries were sequenced as 87-base-pair reads on the Illumina HiSeq System. Per the source publication's procedure: A later analysis counted approximately 84 million unique TCR beta chains across the 666 repertoires, and 9.5 million to 11 million of these chains were shared by at least two donors. A nearest-neighbor algorithm error-corrected the raw reads and collapsed the reads into unique sequences, merging closely related sequences to remove PCR and sequencing errors. To assign V, D and J gene segments, CDR3 sequences were aligned to IMGT reference sequences. Each retained sequence needed at least a six-nucleotide match to both a V gene segment and a J gene segment. Rearrangements were classified as productive when the CDR3 lacked stop codons and remained in frame with V and J, and all other rearrangements were classified as non-productive. Following IMGT convention, CDR3 was defined as the stretch from the second conserved V-encoded cysteine up to the conserved J-encoded phenylalanine. In an earlier analysis of around 540 of the donors, sequences lacking an unambiguous match to a single V gene segment were excluded. An earlier analysis of 450 to 650 of the donors called V segments functional above 56.7% productive rearrangements and segregating when the between-donor standard deviation exceeded 5%. A statistical classification framework was developed to diagnose cytomegalovirus status using the catalog of TCR beta chain sequences. In a later analysis, V and J genes were assigned by comparing TCR nucleotide sequences against IMGT/GENE-DB human TR gene sequences. A later analysis assigned CDR3 sequences and most-parsimonious VDJ recombination scenarios with the TCRdist pipeline. In a later analysis, each TCR beta chain was defined by its CDR3 amino acid sequence together with its V-gene family, and reads lacking a unique V-gene family were excluded. As a way to deal with suspected cross-contamination and a sequencing artifact, a later analysis dropped 592 nucleotide sequences that were highly shared and had low generation probability. In a later analysis, a clonal expansion index was calculated for each public chain from normalized within-repertoire ranks of inferred template counts. In a later analysis, generation probabilities were computed with a VDJ recombination model fitted to out-of-frame rearrangements, and the resulting probabilities were checked against IGoR. Hypergeometric tests were used in a later analysis to score TCR-TCR, TCR-HLA and TCR-CMV co-occurrence, with a repertoire-size bias correction applied to the TCR pairs. False discovery rates were estimated in a later analysis by permuting HLA or CMV assignments 20 times. In a later analysis, co-occurring TCRs were grouped using DBSCAN, with TCRdist sequence similarity added in when clustering inside HLA-allele-positive subsets. Repertoires with fewer than 30,000 or more than 120,000 public chains, plus five repertoires with anomalous nucleotide sharing, were excluded from co-occurrence clustering. Imported from immuneACCESS, the table was reduced by TCRdb to in-frame sequences with V and J called. These copies leave out some clones; in studies compared against another copy, an unresolved V gene accounts for under half, and the cause of the remainder is not known. That table is the source of V, J and clone size, and D and trimming were worked out from the DNA. The sample records about 140,000 clones, roughly 72% of which are singletons. Over 2% of the sample rests with the top ten.

These data originate in a study of cytomegalovirus exposure and HLA in healthy donors (dated by TCRdb to the late 2010s). Regarding the study in general: According to an earlier analysis of 587 of the donors, 150 million to 200 million T cells yielded approximately 120 million unique TCR beta sequences and about 300 Gb of sequence data. An early release that covered more than 550 HLA-typed donors contained around 300 gigabases of sequencing data and approximately 85 million unique TCR sequences. Of the roughly 400 genotyped donors, approximately 83% fell in the genetic ancestry cluster associated with self-reported Caucasian donors. The study was designed to test whether signatures of past pathogen exposure could be identified by cataloging public T cell receptors. The study used immunosequencing to profile the T cell repertoires of more than 650 subjects and linked those repertoires to cytomegalovirus serostatus. Along with the 666-subject first cohort, a separate validation cohort of over a hundred different subjects was used. To predict cytomegalovirus infection status, the study brought together high-throughput TCR immunosequencing, statistical association of individual TCRs with disease status, and machine learning. A later analysis re-examined previously published TCR beta repertoires from around 670 donors and added high-resolution HLA genotyping to investigate patterns of TCR occurrence. The later analysis used no new phenotypic data to find candidate immune exposures, relying instead on TCR beta sequences and their occurrence across donors. To decide whether each TCR beta V gene segment behaved as functional or pseudogenic, an earlier analysis of nearly 600 of the donors relied on high-throughput TCR beta sequencing. Alongside the repertoire data, information on donor age, sex, ethnicity and CMV serostatus was compiled. Genome-wide SNP genotypes for about 65% of the roughly 700 donors were used in a later genetic analysis, which treated that subset as a discovery cohort. Every discovery cohort repertoire had been produced on one sequencing platform. Class I and class II HLA loci were covered by the typing at four-digit resolution. The number of donors typed differed by locus, with 629-630 for A, B, C, DRB1 and DQB1, approximately 500 for DQA1, some 570 for DPA1, and approximately 470 for DPB1. Four or five DR-DQ haplotypes were handled as single units for association and clustering because linkage in the cohort was strong. On average, around 240,000 unique TCR beta nucleotide sequences were sequenced per donor among some 420 genotyped donors of the cohort, with 15% to 20% of those sequences being non-productive.

The CDR3 has 15 amino acids, counting the end cysteine and phenylalanine. Only the CDR3 DNA stays, 45 bases, in frame from base 1. The germline V end is reduced by 4 bases and the J end by 6 bases; junction bases left unmatched: 7. The germline V gene specifies KGHSH as CDR1 and LQKENI as CDR2. The cohort was made up of about 610 healthy bone marrow donors. Cohort members were all nominally healthy when sampled, although unrecorded immune exposures were likely present. The donor tested CMV seronegative, placing the donor among the approximately 360 seronegative members of the cohort. Each donor provided a peripheral blood sample, and peripheral blood mononuclear cells were used for TCR beta sequencing. The Qiagen DNeasy Blood Extraction Kit was used to extract genomic DNA from the blood cell samples. Study-wide conclusions, independent of this receptor: According to a later analysis, TCR association rates differed among HLA loci, with DRB1 alleles showing the most associated TCRs and HLA-C alleles showing the fewest. A further reported finding was that TCR beta sequences accurately predicted the HLA-A and HLA-B alleles for most subjects in the first cohort. The classifier was reported to diagnose cytomegalovirus status with high specificity and sensitivity in both the original and validation cohorts. In an earlier analysis of around 600 of the donors, most TCR beta V segments appeared in productive rearrangements about 87% or about 30% of the time, broadly matching IMGT annotations. The 87-base-pair reads could not distinguish some IMGT-functional V segments, including TRBV6-2 and TRBV6-3, so those segments were excluded. A later genetic analysis reported fewer N-insertions in productive TCRs among donors in an Asian-associated ancestry cluster than the roughly 700-donor mean. A later genetic analysis associated a missense DCLRE1C variant with V-gene and J-gene trimming of TCR beta chains, and an independent cohort replicated the association. Because HLA typing was missing for some donors at each locus, association tests included only the typed subset. In a later analysis, more than 15,000 TCR beta sequences were associated with specific HLA alleles at a false discovery rate of 0.05. Immune exposure information for the cohort was limited to CMV serostatus. In vitro tests confirmed that three of the cytomegalovirus-associated TCR beta chains recognize cytomegalovirus antigens. The presence/absence analyses assumed that sequencing depth was roughly uniform across donors, and that assumption may not be true. When HLA alleles, especially DR and DQ, strongly co-occurred, attributing TCR associations to individual alleles was difficult. In a later analysis, HLA-associated TCR beta chains showed more clonal expansion and lower generation probabilities than non-associated chains that were equally common. Most TCR sequences were observed very rarely across donors, whereas some public TCRs were present in many individuals. According to the authors, the approach could potentially be generalized to other disease states and immunological phenotypes. The study listed around 160 TCR beta chains as associated with cytomegalovirus. In a later analysis, most CMV-associated TCR beta chains were found to appear HLA-restricted, with HLA associations seemingly driven largely by CMV exposure. According to a later analysis, parvovirus B19, influenza, CMV and Epstein-Barr virus appeared linked to several top co-occurrence clusters. Linkage disequilibrium might explain the correlated functional status among segregating V segments, but an unknown experimental factor could not be ruled out. The sequencing pipeline was judged likely to have produced a cluster of highly shared sequence variants as a technical artifact. Because counts were too low, some 16 rarely observed V segments, including chromosome 9 orphons, were excluded from the earlier analysis of 587 of the donors. The cohort was sequenced for TCR beta chains only, and without alpha or paired-chain data the features that could be detected were limited.

The chain is assembled from TRBV18 and TRBJ1-5; TRBD1 agrees with 9 junctional bases. The sequenced sample was PBMCs. The source of this sequence is a man aged 35 to 55 in good health and CMV-seronegative. The CDR3 protein is CASSLTGGESQPQHF. The nucleotide sequence is given as TGTGCCAGCTCACTTACAGGGGGCGAGAGTCAGCCCCAGCATTTT.